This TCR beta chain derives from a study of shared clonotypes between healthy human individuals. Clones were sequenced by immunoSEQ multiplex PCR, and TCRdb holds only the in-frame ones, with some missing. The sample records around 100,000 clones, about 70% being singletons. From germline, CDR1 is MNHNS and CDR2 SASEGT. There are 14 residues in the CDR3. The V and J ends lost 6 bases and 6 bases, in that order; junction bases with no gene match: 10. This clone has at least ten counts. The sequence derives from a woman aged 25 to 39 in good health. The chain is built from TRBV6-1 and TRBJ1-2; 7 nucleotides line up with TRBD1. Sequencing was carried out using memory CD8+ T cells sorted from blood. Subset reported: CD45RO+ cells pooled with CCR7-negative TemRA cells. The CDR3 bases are TGTGCCAGCAGCCGACAGGGTGGGAACGATGGCTACACCTTC. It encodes CASSRQGGNDGYTF.